This T cell receptor beta chain was profiled in a study of T-cell reconstitution after alpha-beta-depleted transplantation in children (dated by TCRdb to 2016 to 2018). For the study in its entirety: Using TCR repertoire profiling, the study followed T-cell immune reconstitution in a quantitative way in children after TCRalphabeta/CD19-depleted allogeneic hematopoietic cell transplantation. The paper's findings and limits, for the study overall: In some patients, high TCRbeta diversity at day 60 was attributed to recipient T cells and intrathymic progenitors that had survived conditioning. Apparently early alphabetaT-cell count recovery about two months after transplant reportedly relied on only several hundred rapidly expanded clones derived from non-depleted graft cells. Hyperexpanded clone frequencies declined over subsequent months; after one year, T-cell counts and TCRbeta diversity were mostly attributed to newly produced T cells.

Trimming takes 7 bases from V and 3 bases from J, and the germline ends sit 9 bases apart. Counted from cysteine to phenylalanine, this CDR3 has 13 amino acids. Just CDR3 DNA is preserved here, 39 bases in frame from base 1. The library was generated by PCR. TCRdb shows the sequencer as Illumina HiSeq 2500. TCR libraries were prepared with molecular barcoding, using unique molecular identifiers to normalize TCRbeta repertoire quantification. TCRdb redid the processing of the public reads, applying fastp at Q25 and MiXCR, and retained in-frame beta chains. Identical CDR3 proteins give one entry, which carries the most common genes and DNA. This sample gives 90,000 to 150,000 distinct CDR3 sequences in total; 20% to 25% of them show up just once. The top ten constitute 10% of the sample. To note about this clonotype: Its antigen is not yet known. Base qualities are not provided; no much larger clone lies one nucleotide away.

What the treatment or condition label conveys for this sample: allogeneic hematopoietic cell transplantation with graft depleted of TCRalphabeta T cells and CD19 B cells. TCRalphabeta/CD19-depleted allogeneic hematopoietic cell grafts were given to the transplant recipients, all of whom were children. Sequenced here: PBMCs, mostly from graft donor cells, sampled 180 days after TCRalphabeta/CD19-depleted stem cell transplant. The chain uses TRBV12-3 or TRBV12-4 and TRBJ2-2; the D gene lacks a confident call. The sequence derives from a male patient aged 2-9 years who had a stem cell transplant for chronic granulomatous disease, so the T cells may come from the graft donor. The DNA sequence reads TGTGCCAGCACCGTTTCCGACACCGGGGAGCTGTTTTTT. It encodes CASTVSDTGELFF.